Included here is one T cell receptor beta chain sequence, with context. The CDR3 has 16 residues. Germline CDR1 KGHSH, CDR2 LQKENI. V was pared by 0 bases and J by 4 bases, with 13 bases between. Produced via immunoSEQ multiplex PCR; TCRdb's table is partial and in-frame only. The data show roughly 100,000 clones, 92% seen once. This specimen comes from a study of T cell changes during pregnancy in multiple sclerosis. Specimen: peripheral blood, collected after pregnancy. The sequence derives from a female donor with multiple sclerosis, enrolled in a pregnancy study. The V and J genes are TRBV18 and TRBJ1-5; tentatively, D is TRBD1 (5 bases). CDR3 in DNA: TGTGCCAGCTCACCACCGGGGCAGCCTACTAATCAGCCCCAGCATTTT. Encoded protein: CASSPPGQPTNQPQHF.